Sequencing of this T cell receptor beta chain was carried out in a study of CD8+ T cells in alopecia areata (dated by TCRdb to between 2018 and 2020). With respect to the entire study: Treated patients were enrolled in an open-label pilot trial of oral tofacitinib at 5 to 10 mg twice daily for moderate-to-severe alopecia areata. RNA came from the PAXgene miRNA kit for fixed scalp, the miRNeasy kit for PBMCs, and the RNeasy kit for mouse skin. High-throughput TCRbeta sequencing was used to examine T cell clonal expansion in alopecia areata in both the C3H/HeJ mouse model and human patients. Patients stayed on tofacitinib for 6 to 18 months and then had 6 months of follow-up off drug so that delayed response and recurrence could be assessed. Biopsies were taken from tofacitinib-treated patients at baseline and at 4 and 24 weeks of treatment, and a later scalp biopsy was taken in several of the tofacitinib-treated patients. Amplification of TCRbeta CDR3 regions was done by immunoSEQ multiplex PCR using 35 Vbeta forward primers and 13 Jbeta reverse primers. Scalp clonality was compared across normal scalp (n=4), patchy alopecia areata scalp (n=8), and alopecia totalis/universalis scalp (n=8). Human TCRbeta sequencing covered scalp tissue and sorted CD4+ and CD8+ peripheral blood T cells from patchy and totalis/universalis alopecia areata patients and healthy controls. Results and caveats for the whole study, not just this receptor: Compared with mice, TCR sequences shared between patients were less clear, possibly partly because of HLA diversity across the patient population. Higher clonality and more expanded CD8+ clones were observed in lesional scalp than in normal scalp, particularly in alopecia totalis/universalis, a finding suggestive of antigenic drive. Unlike mouse skin, which is dominated by gammadelta T cells, normal human skin has resident alphabeta T cells that are also sequenced, and this complicates analysis of the scalp TCR repertoire.

Counted from cysteine to phenylalanine, this CDR3 has 17 amino acids. Solely the CDR3 DNA is kept, with 51 bases framed from the first base. Relative to germline, V is 5 bases shorter and J is 0 bases shorter, with 22 bases between their ends. According to the germline V gene (reference sequence), CDR1 reads GTSNPN and CDR2 reads SVGIG. The time point label corresponds to: baseline before oral tofacitinib. Lesional scalp punch biopsies and peripheral blood were collected from alopecia areata patients. PBMCs were separated by density centrifugation and stained for CD3, CD4 and CD8, after which CD4+ and CD8+ T cells were sorted on a FACSAria. Regarding this clone: Its antigen is currently not known. The input lacks base qualities; no much larger clone sits a single base away.

Receptor libraries were prepared by the immunoSEQ multiplex PCR assay. To provide template for TCR sequencing, every sample had RNA extracted and reverse transcribed into cDNA. SuperScript III was used for first-strand cDNA synthesis, primed with a 2:1 mix of oligo-dT and random hexamers. A synthetic immune receptor repertoire was used to measure amplification bias, and any remaining bias was corrected computationally. As for the original processing: Raw reads were preprocessed for error removal, and CDR3 was defined according to IMGT conventions as running from the conserved cysteine to phenylalanine. Clonality was calculated as 1 minus Shannon entropy normalized by log2 of the number of productive unique TCRs. Whether scalp clones were CD4 or CD8 was inferred by matching scalp TCRbeta sequences against CD4 and CD8 repertoires sorted from blood. TCRdb carries this immuneACCESS record with in-frame sequences only. Its versions omit some clonotypes, under half of them owing to an unresolved V gene in the studies checked, with the rest unexplained. The DNA was the basis for D and trimming; V, J and clone size are from that table. In this sample the table shows about 170,000 clones, just over 65% of which occur a single time. The ten largest clones take up approximately 10% of the sample.

The sample was CD8+ T cells sorted from blood, taken at week 0. This TCR derives from a human donor with alopecia areata. The rearranged chain carries TRBV30 and TRBJ1-1; the best D guess is TRBD1, with 6 bases matching. In nucleotides, the sequence is TGTGCCTGGGAGCTTGTGTGGGGGGCGGGTATGAACACTGAAGCTTTCTTT. Its protein is CAWELVWGAGMNTEAFF.